Listed here is a single TCR beta chain. This clonotype was found many times. What this receptor recognizes is not known. No much larger clone exists at a distance of one base, and base qualities are not known. From the cysteine up to the phenylalanine, the CDR3 has a length of 17 residues. Only the CDR3 portion is preserved as DNA: 51 bases, with reading frame beginning at the first base. Trimming removed 3 bases from V and 4 bases from J; the gene matches leave 6 bases unexplained. Reading the germline V gene gives CDR1 SGHRS and CDR2 YFSETQ. The data derive from a study of T cells in Graves' hyperthyroidism and ophthalmopathy (dated by TCRdb to about 2019). The study in broad terms: Peripheral blood samples were taken at the time of initial diagnosis, prior to any treatment. To identify distinguishing TCR V-J signatures, a discovery cohort of around 98 patients was used, comprising fewer than 45 with Graves' ophthalmopathy and some 60 with stable Graves' hyperthyroidism. Prospective prediction of ophthalmopathy was tested in an independent validation cohort consisting of some 19 hyperthyroidism patients and 15 or so patients who later progressed to ophthalmopathy. The approximately 100 discovery patients were divided at random into training and test sets in a 7:3 ratio. In several Graves' hyperthyroidism patients, the study also compared T-cell repertoires from thyroid tissue with T-cell repertoires from blood. Once sampling was done, hyperthyroidism patients were given methimazole at a starting dose of 30 mg daily, whereas ophthalmopathy patients were given high-dose intravenous methylprednisolone. TCR Vbeta CDR3 sequencing of 135 peripheral blood samples (about 45 ophthalmopathy, 75 or so hyperthyroidism and approximately 17 progressor patients) is reported in the paper. The research as a whole found: Sample size was not statistically predetermined, and investigators were not blinded to group allocation. During validation, the model predicted progression to ophthalmopathy a median of around 7 months ahead of onset, with almost 71% sensitivity and almost 75% specificity. Most expanded thyroid clonotypes (frequency above 0.001) were also found in blood, which suggests that blood repertoires may mirror thyroid immune responses. A 13 V-J signature model separated ophthalmopathy from stable hyperthyroidism, with about 88% sensitivity and 81.08% specificity in cross-validation and 80%/75% in testing.

A patient counted as having stable Graves' hyperthyroidism if no progression to ophthalmopathy occurred over 18 months of follow-up. Hyperthyroidism patients were newly diagnosed, with disease duration under 2 months, and aged 18 to 65 years. Any patient with an uncontrolled infection, another autoimmune disease, pregnancy or lactation was excluded. Diagnoses were established on the basis of clinical symptoms, serum thyroxine and TRAb, thyroid ultrasound, and orbital computed tomography. Ficoll-Paque density gradient centrifugation was used to isolate PBMCs from approximately 10 ml of fresh peripheral blood. Trizol reagent was used to extract total RNA, and RNA quality was then checked on an Agilent 2100 Bioanalyzer. The TCR beta CDR3 regions were amplified from the RNA transcripts. The TCR CDR3 was subjected to a first round of RT-PCR using the HTBI primer set and the Qiagen OneStep RT-PCR kit. Libraries were constructed in a second round of multiplex PCR, after which size selection and purification were performed. The libraries were sequenced on an Illumina HiSeq2000 using paired-end 100 bp reads. The authors processed their data as follows. SOAPnuke was used to process the raw data, throwing out any read that contained adapters or uncalled bases, had a mean Phred below 15, or lacked an exact constant-primer or identifier match. COPE v1.2.5 was used to merge high-quality paired reads, and clonotypes were defined as unique nucleotide sequences. MiTCR v1.1 was used to align clonotypes to the IMGT TRBV, TRBD and TRBJ reference segments. Only V-J combinations with frequency above 0.0001, covering approximately 99% of repertoires, were analysed. The TCS score was defined as the ratio of F50 (clonal expansion) to E x V (chaos), calculated using BLOSUM62-based TCRdist between CDR3 peptides within each V-J. Welch's t-statistics and random forest reduced 450 to 600 V-J features to 10 to 15, which were used in a naive Bayes classifier (R e1071). TCRdb reran the public reads through fastp at Q25 and MiXCR, keeping productive beta chains. One record per CDR3 amino acid sequence lists the most common genes and DNA. These V and J calls originate from TCRdb's pipeline instead of the authors' own analysis. Within this sample are a few hundred thousand distinct CDR3 sequences, with 15% to 17% of them counted one time only. The ten most abundant clones make up around 6.6% of the sample.

The sample taken for sequencing was blood. The sequence joins TRBV5-1 to TRBJ2-1; 14 central bases correspond to TRBD2. This clonotype was sampled from a woman aged 25-40 years with Graves' hyperthyroidism. The CDR3 is CASSSGTSGSGYNEQFF. Read as DNA, the sequence is TGCGCCAGCAGCTCCGGGACTAGCGGGAGTGGGTACAATGAGCAGTTCTTC.